Listed below are T cell receptor beta chains from one sample, sequenced in a study of control samples from healthy donors and cancer patients. Clones were sequenced by immunoSEQ multiplex PCR, and TCRdb holds only the in-frame ones, with some missing. The sample includes 45,000 to 60,000 clones, less than 95% of them seen just once. Sample: blood. The receptors shown here come from a man aged 25 to 45 in good health. Each CDR3 is given with its conserved first and last residue. A D gene is named only where the DNA matches it firmly. Only some rows state a clone size, as once, few, many or a class for expanded clones.

D gene: .; clone size: .; J gene: TRBJ1-5; V gene: TRBV27; CDR3 DNA: TGTGCCAGCAGTTTATTGTACGGGGGTTCCAATCAGCCCCAGCATTTT; CDR3 protein: CASSLLYGGSNQPQHF
D gene: TRBD2; clone size: .; J gene: TRBJ2-7; V gene: TRBV5-1; CDR3 DNA: TGCGCCAGCAGCTTTACAAGGACTAGCGGGGGCTACGAGCAGTACTTC; CDR3 protein: CASSFTRTSGGYEQYF
D gene: .; clone size: .; J gene: TRBJ2-3; V gene: TRBV4-1; CDR3 DNA: TGCGCCAGCAGCCAAGCGACGGTTGCTAGCACAGATACGCAGTATTTT; CDR3 protein: CASSQATVASTDTQYF
D gene: .; clone size: .; J gene: TRBJ2-2; V gene: TRBV30; CDR3 DNA: TGTGCCTGGATAACCACAGGGATTTACACCGGGGAGCTGTTTTTT; CDR3 protein: CAWITTGIYTGELFF
D gene: .; clone size: .; J gene: TRBJ1-4; V gene: TRBV5-6; CDR3 DNA: TGTGCCAGCAGCTTGGGCGGAGGGGGATACGGTGAAAAACTGTTTTTT; CDR3 protein: CASSLGGGGYGEKLFF
D gene: TRBD1; clone size: few; J gene: TRBJ2-3; V gene: TRBV7-9; CDR3 DNA: TGTGCCAGCAGCTTAGGGGGACAGGGACTCACAGATACGCAGTATTTT; CDR3 protein: CASSLGGQGLTDTQYF
D gene: TRBD1; clone size: .; J gene: TRBJ1-1; V gene: TRBV5-1; CDR3 DNA: TGCGCCAGCAGCTTGAACAGGGGGACGGGGAACACTGAAGCTTTCTTT; CDR3 protein: CASSLNRGTGNTEAFF
D gene: TRBD2; clone size: .; J gene: TRBJ2-7; V gene: TRBV4-3; CDR3 DNA: TGCGCCAGCAGCCAAGCGGGTAGCGGGCAGAAGCAGTACTTC; CDR3 protein: CASSQAGSGQKQYF
D gene: .; clone size: .; J gene: TRBJ2-7; V gene: TRBV11-1; CDR3 DNA: TGTGCCAGCAGCTCGCCGGACTGGTCCTACGAGCAGTACTTC; CDR3 protein: CASSSPDWSYEQYF
D gene: .; clone size: .; J gene: TRBJ2-7; V gene: TRBV7-9; CDR3 DNA: TGTGCCAGCTCCCAGCTTAGAGAAGGTCACGAGCAGTACTTC; CDR3 protein: CASSQLREGHEQYF
D gene: .; clone size: .; J gene: TRBJ1-3; V gene: TRBV6-1; CDR3 DNA: TGTGCCAGCAGTGATGGGGCGTCTGGAAACACCATATATTTT; CDR3 protein: CASSDGASGNTIYF
D gene: .; clone size: .; J gene: TRBJ2-1; V gene: TRBV19; CDR3 DNA: TGTGCCAGTAGTATTGGGGTCGTTAGCTCCTACAATGAGCAGTTCTTC; CDR3 protein: CASSIGVVSSYNEQFF
D gene: .; clone size: .; J gene: TRBJ1-1; V gene: TRBV5-1; CDR3 DNA: TGCGCCAGCAGCCTTCATCCGGTGAACACTGAAGCTTTCTTT; CDR3 protein: CASSLHPVNTEAFF
D gene: .; clone size: .; J gene: TRBJ2-6; V gene: TRBV28; CDR3 DNA: TGTGCCAGCAGGGTCCGGGATTATAACTCTGGGGCCAACGTCCTGACTTTC; CDR3 protein: CASRVRDYNSGANVLTF
D gene: .; clone size: .; J gene: TRBJ2-1; V gene: TRBV18; CDR3 DNA: TGTGCCAGCTCACCCAGGGATGAGCAGTTCTTC; CDR3 protein: CASSPRDEQFF
D gene: .; clone size: .; J gene: TRBJ1-2; V gene: TRBV30; CDR3 DNA: TGTGCCTGGAGTGTAGAAAACCGGGGTGGCTACACCTTC; CDR3 protein: CAWSVENRGGYTF
D gene: .; clone size: .; J gene: TRBJ1-6; V gene: TRBV28; CDR3 DNA: TGTGCCAGCAGGGACAGTGGAAATTCACCCCTCCACTTT; CDR3 protein: CASRDSGNSPLHF
D gene: .; clone size: .; J gene: TRBJ2-7; V gene: TRBV19; CDR3 DNA: TGTGCCAGTAGTTCGGGGAAGGGGCCCTACGAGCAGTACTTC; CDR3 protein: CASSSGKGPYEQYF
D gene: TRBD2; clone size: .; J gene: TRBJ2-5; V gene: TRBV6-4; CDR3 DNA: TGTGCCAGCAGCAGCGGGGGGGGAGAGACCCAGTACTTC; CDR3 protein: CASSSGGGETQYF
D gene: TRBD1; clone size: .; J gene: TRBJ1-1; V gene: TRBV27; CDR3 DNA: TGTGCCAGCGGACTCCGGGACAGGGGTGATGAAGCTTTCTTT; CDR3 protein: CASGLRDRGDEAFF
D gene: .; clone size: .; J gene: TRBJ2-2; V gene: TRBV25-1; CDR3 DNA: TGTGCCAGTGGTCGGGAGTCACCGAACACCGGGGAGCTGTTTTTT; CDR3 protein: CASGRESPNTGELFF
D gene: TRBD2; clone size: .; J gene: TRBJ2-1; V gene: TRBV13; CDR3 DNA: TGTGCCAGCACCCCTACTAGCGGGGGGGACAATGAGCAGTTCTTC; CDR3 protein: CASTPTSGGDNEQFF
D gene: .; clone size: .; J gene: TRBJ2-2; V gene: TRBV5-6; CDR3 DNA: TGTGCCAGCACTGCAGGGCGGCTGAACACCGGGGAGCTGTTTTTT; CDR3 protein: CASTAGRLNTGELFF
D gene: TRBD1; clone size: few; J gene: TRBJ1-2; V gene: TRBV27; CDR3 DNA: TGTGCCAGCAGGATTACAGGGGGCAGTTATGGCTACACCTTC; CDR3 protein: CASRITGGSYGYTF
D gene: .; clone size: .; J gene: TRBJ1-5; V gene: TRBV27; CDR3 DNA: TGTGCCAGCAGTAAGAGGGGTAATCAGCCCCAGCATTTT; CDR3 protein: CASSKRGNQPQHF
D gene: TRBD2; clone size: .; J gene: TRBJ2-7; V gene: TRBV7-2; CDR3 DNA: TGTGCCAGCAGGCGGACTAGCGGGAGCTACGAGCAGTACTTC; CDR3 protein: CASRRTSGSYEQYF
D gene: .; clone size: .; J gene: TRBJ2-1; V gene: TRBV3-1/TRBV3-2; CDR3 DNA: TGTGCCAGCAGCCAAGCTAGGATCTTCTACAATGAGCAGTTCTTC; CDR3 protein: CASSQARIFYNEQFF
D gene: TRBD1; clone size: .; J gene: TRBJ2-1; V gene: TRBV7-9; CDR3 DNA: TGTGCCAGCAGCCAGACAGGGAGTAATGAGCAGTTCTTC; CDR3 protein: CASSQTGSNEQFF
D gene: .; clone size: .; J gene: TRBJ2-7; V gene: TRBV6-1; CDR3 DNA: TGTGCCAGCAGTGAAGCGAGGGCAGGGGGGTTCTACGAGCAGTACTTC; CDR3 protein: CASSEARAGGFYEQYF
D gene: TRBD1; clone size: once; J gene: TRBJ2-7; V gene: TRBV5-6; CDR3 DNA: TGTGCCAGCAGCTTGGCGGGACAGGGCTCCTACGAGCAGTACTTC; CDR3 protein: CASSLAGQGSYEQYF
D gene: .; clone size: .; J gene: TRBJ1-2; V gene: TRBV5-1; CDR3 DNA: TGCGCCAGCAGCCCGAACGCAATACAGGACTACTATGGCTACACCTTC; CDR3 protein: CASSPNAIQDYYGYTF
D gene: .; clone size: .; J gene: TRBJ1-1; V gene: TRBV5-1; CDR3 DNA: TGCGCCAGCAGCTTGGAGGCGGGTACAGGGGAAGCTTTCTTT; CDR3 protein: CASSLEAGTGEAFF
D gene: TRBD1; clone size: .; J gene: TRBJ1-5; V gene: TRBV30; CDR3 DNA: TGTGCCTGGAGTAAGACAGGGGGTAGTCAGCCCCAGCATTTT; CDR3 protein: CAWSKTGGSQPQHF
D gene: .; clone size: .; J gene: TRBJ1-3; V gene: TRBV6-5; CDR3 DNA: TGTGCCAGCAGTTACTCGGGCAGTATAGGAAACACCATATATTTT; CDR3 protein: CASSYSGSIGNTIYF
D gene: TRBD2; clone size: once; J gene: TRBJ2-1; V gene: TRBV29-1; CDR3 DNA: TGCAGCGGGCGTAGCGGGGGGGCGGGGGAGCAGTTCTTC; CDR3 protein: CSGRSGGAGEQFF
D gene: TRBD1; clone size: .; J gene: TRBJ2-7; V gene: TRBV29-1; CDR3 DNA: TGCAGCGTTGAAGGGGGGACAGGGCAATACGAGCAGTACTTC; CDR3 protein: CSVEGGTGQYEQYF
D gene: TRBD1; clone size: .; J gene: TRBJ2-4; V gene: TRBV5-6; CDR3 DNA: TGTGCCAGCAGGGAGTCCACCGGGACAGGGTTTGTTGACATTCAGTACTTC; CDR3 protein: CASRESTGTGFVDIQYF
D gene: TRBD1; clone size: .; J gene: TRBJ1-4; V gene: TRBV4-2; CDR3 DNA: TGTGCCAGCAGCCAACCTGCAGGGGGCACGGATGAAAAACTGTTTTTT; CDR3 protein: CASSQPAGGTDEKLFF
D gene: TRBD1; clone size: .; J gene: TRBJ1-2; V gene: TRBV12-5; CDR3 DNA: TGTGCTAGTGGTTTAAGCGACAGGGGGATTGGCTACACCTTC; CDR3 protein: CASGLSDRGIGYTF
D gene: .; clone size: .; J gene: TRBJ1-4; V gene: TRBV4-1; CDR3 DNA: TGCGCCAGCAGCCCTTGGGGGGGGCGGGAGCCCCTTAATGAAAAACTGTTTTTT; CDR3 protein: CASSPWGGREPLNEKLFF
D gene: .; clone size: .; J gene: TRBJ1-1; V gene: TRBV10-3; CDR3 DNA: TGTGCCATCAGTGAGGGGGGGTCTCGGAGTTTGGGCACTGAAGCTTTCTTT; CDR3 protein: CAISEGGSRSLGTEAFF
D gene: .; clone size: .; J gene: TRBJ1-4; V gene: TRBV10-2; CDR3 DNA: TGCGCCAGCAGTGATTGGGGTACCGGGGCCCAGAGGGAAAAACTGTTTTTT; CDR3 protein: CASSDWGTGAQREKLFF
D gene: .; clone size: .; J gene: TRBJ1-1; V gene: TRBV14; CDR3 DNA: TGTGCCAGCAGCTCGTGGGACGGGCGCACTGAAGCTTTCTTT; CDR3 protein: CASSSWDGRTEAFF
D gene: .; clone size: .; J gene: TRBJ2-5; V gene: TRBV23-1; CDR3 DNA: TGCGCCAGCAGTCGCGGGACGGCGGAGACCCAGTACTTC; CDR3 protein: CASSRGTAETQYF
D gene: TRBD1; clone size: .; J gene: TRBJ1-3; V gene: TRBV9; CDR3 DNA: TGTGCCAGCAGTTCTACAGGGGGCTCTGGAAACACCATATATTTT; CDR3 protein: CASSSTGGSGNTIYF
D gene: .; clone size: .; J gene: TRBJ1-5; V gene: TRBV6-1; CDR3 DNA: TGTGCCAGCAGTGATGAGAGGAGGGCTGGGAATAGCAATCAGCCCCAGCATTTT; CDR3 protein: CASSDERRAGNSNQPQHF
D gene: TRBD1; clone size: .; J gene: TRBJ1-4; V gene: TRBV24-1; CDR3 DNA: TGTGCCACCAGTGATAAAAGGACAGGGGGCAATGAAAAACTGTTTTTT; CDR3 protein: CATSDKRTGGNEKLFF
D gene: .; clone size: .; J gene: TRBJ2-4; V gene: TRBV3-1/TRBV3-2; CDR3 DNA: TGTGCCAGCAGGGGGGAAGGGTCCAAAAACATTCAGTACTTC; CDR3 protein: CASRGEGSKNIQYF
D gene: TRBD2; clone size: .; J gene: TRBJ2-1; V gene: TRBV18; CDR3 DNA: TGTGCCAGCTCACCAACTTCGACTAGCGGGAGGGGCAATGAGCAGTTCTTC; CDR3 protein: CASSPTSTSGRGNEQFF
D gene: .; clone size: .; J gene: TRBJ1-1; V gene: TRBV14; CDR3 DNA: TGTGCCAGCAGCCCCAACAGGAACACTGAAGCTTTCTTT; CDR3 protein: CASSPNRNTEAFF
D gene: .; clone size: .; J gene: TRBJ2-5; V gene: TRBV4-1; CDR3 DNA: TGCGCCAGCAGCCAAGATGCGGGTGAGACCCAGTACTTC; CDR3 protein: CASSQDAGETQYF
D gene: .; clone size: .; J gene: TRBJ1-2; V gene: TRBV19; CDR3 DNA: TGTGCCAGTAGTATGGAGGTGGCAGATCCCGGCTACACCTTC; CDR3 protein: CASSMEVADPGYTF
D gene: .; clone size: once; J gene: TRBJ1-5; V gene: TRBV5-1; CDR3 DNA: TGCGCCAGCAGCTTAGGCAGCAATCAGCCCCAGCATTTT; CDR3 protein: CASSLGSNQPQHF
D gene: .; clone size: .; J gene: TRBJ2-1; V gene: TRBV7-3; CDR3 DNA: TGTGCCAGCAGCTTAACGGGAACCCGCTCCTACAATGAGCAGTTCTTC; CDR3 protein: CASSLTGTRSYNEQFF
D gene: TRBD1; clone size: .; J gene: TRBJ2-1; V gene: TRBV30; CDR3 DNA: TGTGCCTGGAGTAGGGGACAGGGGTTATACAATGAGCAGTTCTTC; CDR3 protein: CAWSRGQGLYNEQFF